This T cell receptor beta chain derives from a study of radiation and T cells in renal cell carcinoma. Notes on the study in general: Without pretreatment biopsies, baseline tumor clonotype presence was undetermined.

Time point: blood 4 weeks post-SBRT, at nephrectomy. Treatment reported: 15 Gy SBRT to primary tumor, nephrectomy 4 weeks later. Radiation-treated patients gave blood at baseline, week 2 and week 4. On this clone: Its cognate antigen is unknown.

Profiled with immunoSEQ multiplex PCR; TCRdb holds only in-frame clones, not every one. The data hold around 170,000 clones, with about nine tenths observed a single time. The sequence was collected from a woman in her forties or fifties with renal cell carcinoma. The sequenced sample was blood, obtained from a patient whose treatment included radiotherapy and nephrectomy.

CDR3 sequence reads: CAISESKGAGQPQHF. The CDR3 DNA reads as TGTGCCATCAGTGAGTCGAAGGGGGCCGGGCAGCCCCAGCATTTT. This rearrangement joins TRBV10-3 to TRBJ1-5; 7 nucleotides agree with TRBD1. The germline CDR1 and CDR2 sequences are ENHRY and SYGVKD. Trimming at V came to 0 bases and at J to 7 bases, leaving 6 bases not matched to a gene. CDR3 size: 15 residues.